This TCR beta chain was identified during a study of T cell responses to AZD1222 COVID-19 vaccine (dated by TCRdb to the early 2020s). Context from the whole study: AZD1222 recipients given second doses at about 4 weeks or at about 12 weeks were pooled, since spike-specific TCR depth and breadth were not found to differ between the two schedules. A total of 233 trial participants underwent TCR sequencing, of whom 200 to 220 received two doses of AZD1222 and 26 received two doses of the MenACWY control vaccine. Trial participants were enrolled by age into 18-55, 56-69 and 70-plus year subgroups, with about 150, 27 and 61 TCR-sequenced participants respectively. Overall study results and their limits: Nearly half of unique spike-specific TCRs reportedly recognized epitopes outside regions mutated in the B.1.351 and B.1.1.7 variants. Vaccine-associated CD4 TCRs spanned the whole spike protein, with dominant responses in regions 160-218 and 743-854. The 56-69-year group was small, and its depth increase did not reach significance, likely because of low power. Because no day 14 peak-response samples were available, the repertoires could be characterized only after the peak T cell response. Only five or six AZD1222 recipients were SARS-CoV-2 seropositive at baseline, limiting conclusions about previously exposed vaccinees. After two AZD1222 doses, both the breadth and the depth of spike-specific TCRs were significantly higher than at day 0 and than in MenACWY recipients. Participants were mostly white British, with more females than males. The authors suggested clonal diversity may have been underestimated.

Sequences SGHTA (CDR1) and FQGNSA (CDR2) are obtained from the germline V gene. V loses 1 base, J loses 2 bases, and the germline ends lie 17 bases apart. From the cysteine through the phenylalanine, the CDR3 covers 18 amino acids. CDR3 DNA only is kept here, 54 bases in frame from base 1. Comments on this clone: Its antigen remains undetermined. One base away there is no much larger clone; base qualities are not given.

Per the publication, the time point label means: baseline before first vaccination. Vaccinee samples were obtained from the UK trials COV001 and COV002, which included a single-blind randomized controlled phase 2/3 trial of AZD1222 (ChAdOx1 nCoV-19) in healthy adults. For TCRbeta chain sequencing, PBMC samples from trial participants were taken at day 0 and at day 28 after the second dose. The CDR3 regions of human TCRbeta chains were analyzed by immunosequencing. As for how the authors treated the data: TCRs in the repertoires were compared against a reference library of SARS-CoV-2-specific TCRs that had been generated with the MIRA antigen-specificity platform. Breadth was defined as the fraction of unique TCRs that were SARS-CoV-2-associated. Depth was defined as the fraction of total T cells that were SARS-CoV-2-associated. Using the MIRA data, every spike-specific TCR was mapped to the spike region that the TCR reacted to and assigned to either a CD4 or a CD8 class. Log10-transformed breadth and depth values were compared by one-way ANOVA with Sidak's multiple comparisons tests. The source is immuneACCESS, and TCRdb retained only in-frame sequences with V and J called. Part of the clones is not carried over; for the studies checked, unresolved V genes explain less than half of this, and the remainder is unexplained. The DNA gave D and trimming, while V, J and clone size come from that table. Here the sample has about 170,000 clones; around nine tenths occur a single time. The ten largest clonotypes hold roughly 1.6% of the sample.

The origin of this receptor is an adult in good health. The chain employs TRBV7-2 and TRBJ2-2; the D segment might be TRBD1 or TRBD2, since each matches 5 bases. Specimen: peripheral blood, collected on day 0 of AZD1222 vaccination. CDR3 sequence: CASSLVGTYSFNTGELFF. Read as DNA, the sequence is TGTGCCAGCAGCTTAGTCGGGACGTACAGCTTCAACACCGGGGAGCTGTTTTTT.